The entry below gives a single TCR beta chain sequence along with its context. The data are from a study of blood T cell repertoires in COVID-19. The V and J ends lost 0 bases and 7 bases respectively, with 7 bases between them. This CDR3 comprises 13 residues. Data came from immunoSEQ multiplex PCR; TCRdb stores just in-frame clones and leaves some out. The repertoire holds some 30,000 clones, with 88% as singletons. The sequenced material came from peripheral blood. V is TRBV12-3 or TRBV12-4 and J is TRBJ1-5; no clear D gene. The source of this sequence is a woman aged 70-85 years with active COVID-19. In DNA, the CDR3 is TGTGCCAGCAGTTTAGCCCTTAGACAGCCCCAGCATTTT. It codes for CASSLALRQPQHF.